Sequencing of this TCR beta chain was carried out in a study of vaccination and CD4 T cells after COVID-19. Study-wide background: Sampling that followed vaccination took place a median approximately 70 days after dose two, within a range of 14 to 241. The peptides that stimulated the cells were overlapping spike peptides from SARS-CoV-2, HCoV-NL63, HCoV-OC43 and HCoV-229E.

The CDR3 totals 14 residues. V was trimmed by 8 bases and J by 4 bases, leaving 17 bases between them. Germline lookup yields CDR1 MNHEY and CDR2 SVGEGT. Cultured CD4+ T-cell DNA underwent Oncomine TCR Beta short-read sequencing. TCRdb called the PCR reads again in MiXCR, with one record for every CDR3 protein. The sample carries about 16,000 distinct CDR3 sequences, around 55% recorded once. As for treatment: roughly 10-day PBMC culture with coronavirus spike peptide pools or control peptides (ViraFEST assay). This clonotype was recorded a few times. Its antigen is not known. The TCR sequence derives from a human donor with COVID-19. This material consisted of cultured CD4+ T cells from blood, taken after SARS-CoV-2 vaccination. The V gene is TRBV6-2 or TRBV6-3, the J gene TRBJ1-2; D call uncertain. CDR3: CASAADGLIYGYTF. In nucleotides, the CDR3 is TGTGCCAGCGCTGCGGACGGTTTGATCTATGGCTACACCTTC.